The present entry profiles one T cell receptor (beta chain) with its context. This specimen comes from a study of blood T cell repertoires in COVID-19. The V and J ends lost 5 bases and 4 bases, in that order; junction bases with no gene match: 16. The germline V gene encodes CDR1 SGHAT and CDR2 FQNNGV. This CDR3 is built from 17 residues. Assay used: immunoSEQ multiplex PCR; TCRdb lists only in-frame clones, some missing. The sample has some 460,000 clones, 75% to 90% seen once; the top ten hold roughly 0.7%. J is TRBJ2-7 and V is TRBV11-2; 8 bases are shared with TRBD1. This clonotype originated in a woman aged 18-29 years who had recovered from COVID-19. Source material: PBMCs or T cells enriched from blood (not recorded which). The CDR3 DNA follows: TGTGCCAGCAGCCCGACGCCCCCAGGGGGCGATGATTACGAGCAGTACTTC. It yields the protein CASSPTPPGGDDYEQYF.